This T cell receptor (beta chain) was sequenced for a study of cytomegalovirus exposure and HLA in healthy donors. Primers: 60 Vbeta forward and 13 Jbeta reverse. Produced via immunoSEQ multiplex PCR; TCRdb's table is partial and in-frame only. The table lists roughly 100,000 clones, more than 70% of them singletons. The V gene lost 1 base and the J gene lost 1 base, with 11 bases spanning the gap. This CDR3 spans 15 amino acids. Germline V gene sequence: CDR1 SGHNT, CDR2 YYREEE (reference sequence). V gene TRBV5-4 combines with J gene TRBJ1-2; no clear D gene. This receptor was taken from a man aged 30-40 years in good health and CMV-seronegative. The sample consisted of PBMCs. CDR3 residues: CASSLYWQDNYGYTF. The CDR3 bases are TGTGCCAGCAGCTTGTACTGGCAGGATAACTATGGCTACACCTTC.